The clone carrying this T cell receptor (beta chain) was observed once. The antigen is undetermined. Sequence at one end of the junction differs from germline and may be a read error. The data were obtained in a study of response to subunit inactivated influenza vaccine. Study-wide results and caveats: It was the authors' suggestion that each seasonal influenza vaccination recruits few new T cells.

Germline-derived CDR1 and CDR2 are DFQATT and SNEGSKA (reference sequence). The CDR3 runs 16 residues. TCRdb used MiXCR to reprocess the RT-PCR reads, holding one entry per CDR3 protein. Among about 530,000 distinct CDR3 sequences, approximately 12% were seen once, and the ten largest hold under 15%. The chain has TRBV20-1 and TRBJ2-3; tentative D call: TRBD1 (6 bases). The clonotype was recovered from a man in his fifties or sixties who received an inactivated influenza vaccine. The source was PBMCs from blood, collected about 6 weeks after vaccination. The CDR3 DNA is TGCTGTGCTAGACTTACCCCGGGACAACCCACAGATACGCAGTATTTT. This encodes CCARLTPGQPTDTQYF.